This passage covers 10 T cell receptor beta chains from one sample sequenced in a study of blood T cells in healthy people across ages. PCR was performed a second time for about 7 to 12 cycles using a sample-barcoded 5' primer and a J-beta primer mix. TCRdb processed the 5' RACE reads anew with MiXCR; each CDR3 protein has one entry. The sample holds around 1,700,000 distinct CDR3 sequences; 28% are singletons and the top ten take around 7.7%. Sequencing used blood. Receptor source: a woman younger than 45 in good health.

The chain combines TRBV2 with TRBJ2-1; D is unresolved. The CDR3 totals 12 residues. Germline V gives CDR1 SNHLY, CDR2 FYNNEI. With 4 bases removed from V and 5 bases from J, the gap between germline ends came to 6 bases. This CDR3 is CASSADHNEQFF. Here the CDR3 DNA reads TGTGCCAGCAGTGCAGACCACAATGAGCAGTTCTTC. Looking up the rest from reference TRBV2 and TRBJ2-1 gives the full variable domain: EPEVTQTPSHQVTQMGQEVILRCVPISNHLYFYWYRQILGQKVEFLVSFYNNEISEKSEIFDDQFSVERPDGSNFTLKIRSTKLEDSAMYFCASSADHNEQFFGPGTRLTVL.

The sample holds one count of this clonotype. A much larger clone differs from this one at a single base, so this may be a read error. The rearrangement joins TRBV20-1 to TRBJ2-7; either TRBD1 or TRBD2 may supply D (6 bases each). This CDR3 spans 13 amino acids. The germline CDR1 and CDR2 sequences are DFQATT and SNEGSKA (reference sequence). Trimming pared 2 bases from V and 6 bases from J, leaving 14 bases between. This chain's CDR3 is CSARIRGGREQYF. CDR3 bases: TGCAGTGCTAGAATCAGGGGAGGTCGCGAGCAGTACTTC.

This clonotype appeared many times. The CDR3 coding sequence is TGTGCCAGCACCGACGGGGGGCATAGCTACAATGAGCAGTTCTTC. It translates to CASTDGGHSYNEQFF. This chain connects TRBV6-2 or TRBV6-3 to TRBJ2-1; D may be TRBD2 (7 bases). Germline CDR1 MNHEY, CDR2 SVGEGT. The CDR3 is 15 residues long. The V gene lost 7 bases and the J gene lost 3 bases, with 16 bases spanning the gap.

This clonotype was recorded at least ten times. One end of the junction is discordant with germline, which a read error may explain. The chain uses TRBV5-1 and TRBJ2-1; TRBD1 might be the D (5 bases). The CDR3 consists of 13 residues. Per germline, CDR1 SGHRS and CDR2 YFSETQ. The CDR3 region is CASSPDSYNEQFF. As DNA, the CDR3 is TGTGCCAGCAGCCCCGACAGTTACAATGAGCAGTTCTTC.

In this sample, this clonotype turned up a few times. The chain links TRBV5-1 to TRBJ2-4, with TRBD1 as a possible D gene (6 bases). V gave up 4 bases and J gave up 1 base, with 15 bases separating them. There are 16 residues in the CDR3. Germline V lookup: CDR1 SGHRS, CDR2 YFSETQ. The CDR3 DNA reads as TGCGCCAGCAGCGAGAATGGTGGGGGCGCCAAAAACATTCAGTACTTC. Amino acids: CASSENGGGAKNIQYF.

The chain links TRBV7-9 to TRBJ2-7; the match to TRBD1 covers 8 bases. The CDR3 is made up of 15 amino acids. The V gene's germline CDR1 is SEHNR and CDR2 FQNEAQ (reference sequence). Unmatched junction bases numbered 7, after V lost 4 bases and J lost 2 bases. CDR3 DNA: TGTGCCAGCAGCTCCCCGGACAGGGCTGCCTACGAGCAGTACTTC. Translation gives CASSSPDRAAYEQYF.

As concerns this clonotype: This could be a read error, since a much larger clone is one nucleotide away. The chain combines TRBV29-1 with TRBJ2-3, with no clear D. Looked up from germline, CDR1 is SQVTM and CDR2 is ANQGSEA. The length of the CDR3 is 13 residues. Trimming cost V 7 bases and J 7 bases, with 18 bases left between them. The CDR3 loop is CSAVGAPSYTQYF. DNA for the CDR3: TGCAGCGCTGTAGGCGCCCCGTCATATACGCAGTATTTT.

The genes are TRBV2 and TRBJ1-1; weak D call: TRBD1 (5 bases). V shed 5 bases and J shed 5 bases, with 18 bases lying between them. Germline loops: CDR1 SNHLY, CDR2 FYNNEI. The CDR3 contains 15 residues. The CDR3 sequence is CASSPPTDRGTEAFF. Written as DNA, the CDR3 is TGTGCCAGCAGTCCGCCGACAGACCGAGGGACTGAAGCTTTCTTT.

J is TRBJ2-7 and V is TRBV5-1, with 10 nucleotides matching TRBD1. The CDR3 covers 15 residues. The germline V gene encodes CDR1 SGHRS and CDR2 YFSETQ. V lost 0 bases to trimming and J lost 7 bases; unmatched junction nucleotides: 7. The CDR3 spells CASSLAGTGDDEQYF. The CDR3, as DNA: TGCGCCAGCAGCTTGGCCGGGACAGGGGACGATGAGCAGTACTTC. Looking up the rest from reference TRBV5-1 and TRBJ2-7 gives the full variable domain: KAGVTQTPRYLIKTRGQQVTLSCSPISGHRSVSWYQQTPGQGLQFLFEYFSETQRNKGNFPGRFSGRQFSNSRSEMNVSTLELGDSALYLCASSLAGTGDDEQYFGPGTRLTVT.

A word on this clonotype: A much larger clone differs by one base, so this may be a read error. V and J are TRBV15 and TRBJ2-1; TRBD1 matches 12 bases. Germline CDR1 reads LNHNV; CDR2 reads YYDKDF (reference sequence). V lost 0 bases and J lost 13; bases outside the gene matches: 10. This CDR3 spans 16 amino acids. CDR3 sequence (DNA): TGTGCCACCAGCAGAGATGGGACAGGGGGCAGGGAGACCCAGTTCTTC. This codes for CATSRDGTGGRETQFF.